The 25 T cell receptor beta chains presented below share a single source sample, sequenced in a study of T cell responses to AZD1222 COVID-19 vaccine. Assay: immunoSEQ multiplex PCR; the TCRdb copy retains only in-frame clones and omits some. The table shows about 97,000 clones, with about 86% occurring only once. The sequenced sample was peripheral blood, obtained on day 0 of AZD1222 vaccination. All receptors derive from an adult in good health.

The chain employs TRBV5-4 and TRBJ1-2; D is undetermined. V dropped 5 bases and J dropped 4 bases, with 12 bases sitting between them. This CDR3 contains 13 residues. CDR1 is SGHNT, CDR2 YYREEE, per germline (reference sequence). The CDR3 DNA reads as TGTGCCAGCAGTAATGAACGGTCCTATGGCTACACCTTC. Amino acids: CASSNERSYGYTF.

The chain uses TRBV29-1 and TRBJ1-2; D unresolved. From germline, CDR1 is SQVTM and CDR2 ANQGSEA. V was trimmed by 6 bases and J by 8 bases, leaving 13 bases between them. The CDR3 spans 11 residues. Here the CDR3 reads CSVAGPGGYTF. The CDR3 DNA reads TGCAGCGTCGCCGGGCCTGGAGGCTACACCTTC.

The chain has TRBV5-1 and TRBJ2-7; D is unresolved. Trimming pared 4 bases from V and 3 bases from J, leaving 8 bases between. Per germline, CDR1 SGHRS and CDR2 YFSETQ. CDR3 size: 12 residues. For the CDR3, the DNA is TGCGCCAGCAGCACCGACGGCTACGAGCAGTACTTC. It translates to CASSTDGYEQYF.

The chain is built from TRBV5-1 and TRBJ2-1; D ambiguous. V was clipped by 1 base and J by 5 bases, with 16 bases between them. CDR1 is SGHRS and CDR2 is YFSETQ in the germline V gene. This CDR3 has 16 amino acids. In DNA, the CDR3 is TGCGCCAGCAGCTTGAACCCCTTAGGTTCCAACAATGAGCAGTTCTTC. It encodes CASSLNPLGSNNEQFF.

V is TRBV25-1 and J is TRBJ2-1, with 12 nucleotides matching TRBD2. CDR3 length: 14 residues. V shed 6 bases, J shed 6 bases, and the junction held 3 bases outside the gene matches. CDR1 MGHDK and CDR2 SYGVNS come from the germline V gene. The CDR3 DNA sequence: TGTGCCAGCAGGACTAGCGGGAGAAGCAATGAGCAGTTCTTC. Translation gives CASRTSGRSNEQFF.

The gene calls are TRBV28 and TRBJ2-7; 9 bases line up with TRBD1. Per germline, CDR1 MDHEN and CDR2 SYDVKM. Trimming cost V 6 bases and J 2 bases; bases outside gene matches: 2. This CDR3 comprises 13 residues. CDR3 loop: CASRQGAPYEQYF. The CDR3, as DNA: TGTGCCAGCAGACAGGGGGCACCCTACGAGCAGTACTTC.

V usage is TRBV27 and J usage is TRBJ1-1; 7 bases line up with TRBD1. Trimming took 4 bases from V and 0 from J; bases not matched to a gene: 8. The CDR3 has 16 amino acids. CDR1 and CDR2 (germline): MNHEY, SMNVEV (reference sequence). The CDR3 DNA follows: TGTGCCAGCAGTTCACCGGGACAGAAAATGAACACTGAAGCTTTCTTT. It is translated as CASSSPGQKMNTEAFF.

The chain recombines TRBV28 with TRBJ1-3; tentative D call: TRBD1 (5 bases). This CDR3 comprises 13 residues. The V end was cut by 7 bases, the J end by 2 bases, with 9 bases between. Germline V gene sequence: CDR1 MDHEN, CDR2 SYDVKM. CDR3 sequence: CASTDSTGNTIYF. Written as DNA, the CDR3 is TGTGCCAGCACTGACAGCACTGGAAACACCATATATTTT.

The J gene is TRBJ2-2, the V gene TRBV2; 8 bases map to TRBD1. Germline lookup yields CDR1 SNHLY and CDR2 FYNNEI. The J segment lost 5 bases and the V segment lost 7 bases, leaving 12 bases of the junction unmatched. The CDR3 is 16 amino acids. CDR3 nucleotides: TGTGCCAGCACTTGGACAGGGTGGGTCGAAACCGGGGAGCTGTTTTTT. Its translation is CASTWTGWVETGELFF.

The genes are TRBV7-2 and TRBJ2-2; D could derive from TRBD1 or TRBD2 (6 bases each). The CDR3 length is 15 residues. The V gene's germline CDR1 is SGHTA and CDR2 FQGNSA. The ends were cut back, 5 bases at V and 4 bases at J, with 14 bases in the middle. The CDR3: CASSRDGGGTGELFF. Here the CDR3 DNA reads TGTGCCAGCAGCCGCGACGGGGGCGGCACCGGGGAGCTGTTTTTT.

The table lists this clone with a few counts. The chain combines TRBV7-3 with TRBJ1-1; no clear D. Germline CDR1 is SGHTA and CDR2 is FQGTGA. Trimming stripped 4 bases from V and 0 bases from J, with 6 bases between. The CDR3 covers 13 residues. The CDR3 reads CASSSAVNTEAFF. CDR3 sequence (DNA): TGTGCCAGCAGCTCAGCCGTGAACACTGAAGCTTTCTTT.

The V call is TRBV6-5, the J call TRBJ1-2; D remains unclear. Germline V CDR1 and CDR2: MNHEY, SVGAGI. This CDR3 has 14 residues. The V end was cut by 0 bases, the J end by 6 bases, with 11 bases between. For the CDR3, the DNA is TGTGCCAGCAGTTACTCGGACGGACTCAATGGCTACACCTTC. Translated: CASSYSDGLNGYTF.

The chain recombines TRBV6-5 with TRBJ1-2, with a tentative D call TRBD1 (6 bases). V was clipped by 6 bases and J by 8 bases, with 16 bases between them. Germline assignment: CDR1 MNHEY and CDR2 SVGAGI. The CDR3 contains 13 residues. CDR3 in amino acids: CASSPRGHRGYTF. As DNA, the CDR3 is TGTGCCAGCAGCCCCAGGGGACATAGGGGCTACACCTTC.

About this clone: This sample includes further DNA sequences coding for the same CDR3. The gene calls are TRBV7-3 and TRBJ2-5; no definite D call. Germline CDR1 is SGHTA and CDR2 is FQGTGA. The CDR3 consists of 14 residues. The V gene lost 5 bases and the J gene lost 1 base, with 11 bases spanning the gap. CDR3 loop: CASSPTGLQETQYF. The CDR3 DNA is TGTGCCAGCAGCCCCACCGGGCTCCAAGAGACCCAGTACTTC.

The chain is built from TRBV7-2 and TRBJ2-7, with no clear D. The CDR3 contains 14 residues. The V gene's germline CDR1 is SGHTA and CDR2 FQGNSA. The germline V and J ends were trimmed by 0 bases and 1 base, with 7 bases remaining between them. The CDR3, as DNA: TGTGCCAGCAGCTTAGCGAGCCAGTCCTACGAGCAGTACTTC. Translated, it gives CASSLASQSYEQYF.

The chain recombines TRBV6-5 with TRBJ1-1; D unclear. Between the trimmed V and J ends, which lost 7 bases and 0 bases, there was a span of 6 bases. This CDR3 has 12 amino acids. In germline, CDR1 is MNHEY, CDR2 SVGAGI. CDR3 bases: TGTGCCAGCAACGGATTGAACACTGAAGCTTTCTTT. Its protein is CASNGLNTEAFF.

The V gene is TRBV6-6, the J gene TRBJ2-7; no clear D gene. V was shortened by 7 bases and J by 0 bases, with 10 bases between the two germline ends. The CDR3 spans 13 residues. Germline loops: CDR1 MNHNY, CDR2 SVGAGI (reference sequence). CDR3 coding DNA: TGTGCCAGCAAAGGCTCGAGCTCCTACGAGCAGTACTTC. This encodes CASKGSSSYEQYF.

This sequence joins TRBV9 and TRBJ2-1; TRBD2 aligns across 7 bases. Germline loops: CDR1 SGDLS, CDR2 YYNGEE. J gave up 1 base and V 0 bases, and 1 base lay outside the gene matches. The CDR3 is 15 amino acids. The CDR3 DNA is TGTGCCAGCAGCGTAGGCGGGAGATCCTACAATGAGCAGTTCTTC. Residues: CASSVGGRSYNEQFF.

The chain joins TRBV27 to TRBJ2-3; 7 bases fit TRBD2. The CDR3 extends over 15 amino acids. Germline CDR1 MNHEY, CDR2 SMNVEV (reference sequence). V shed 8 bases and J 3 bases; nucleotides not matched to a gene: 11. This chain's CDR3 is CASGWAAGVTDTQYF. The CDR3 DNA sequence: TGTGCCAGCGGCTGGGCGGCGGGAGTGACAGATACGCAGTATTTT.

The V and J genes are TRBV7-8 and TRBJ2-5, with D maybe TRBD1 (5 bases). CDR1 is SGHVS, CDR2 FQNEAQ, per germline. V was cut by 1 base and J by 4 bases, with 16 bases left in between. This CDR3 has 16 residues. The CDR3 sequence: CASSLGVQATRETQYF. In nucleotides, the CDR3 is TGTGCCAGCAGCTTAGGGGTACAGGCTACTCGAGAGACCCAGTACTTC.

In the case of this clone: Other DNA sequences of this sample code for an identical CDR3. This chain joins TRBV20-1 and TRBJ2-3; no firm D call. CDR3 length equals 10 residues. Germline CDR1 reads DFQATT; CDR2 reads SNEGSKA (reference sequence). V lost 6 bases, J lost 8 bases, and 9 bases lay in between. CDR3 loop: CSAGLATQYF. CDR3 nucleotides: TGCAGTGCCGGGCTGGCTACGCAGTATTTT.

The chain carries TRBV5-1 and TRBJ2-5; 11 bases line up with TRBD2. From germline, CDR1 is SGHRS and CDR2 YFSETQ. V trimming: 4 bases; J trimming: 2 bases; junction bases outside the gene matches: 10. This CDR3 is built from 17 residues. The CDR3 reads CASSLGPSGGTQETQYF. The CDR3 DNA reads TGCGCCAGCAGCCTCGGGCCTAGCGGGGGGACTCAAGAGACCCAGTACTTC.

The V and J genes are TRBV5-4 and TRBJ1-1; D call uncertain. Trimming cost V 4 bases and J 0 bases, with 13 bases left between them. The germline CDR1 and CDR2 sequences are SGHNT and YYREEE (reference sequence). The CDR3 consists of 15 residues. The CDR3 DNA reads TGTGCCAGCAGCATTCAAGGGTCGGTGAACACTGAAGCTTTCTTT. Protein product: CASSIQGSVNTEAFF.

This clone was recorded a few times. This sequence joins TRBV27 and TRBJ2-2; 8 bases map to TRBD1. This CDR3 spans 14 amino acids. The germline CDR1 and CDR2 sequences are MNHEY and SMNVEV (reference sequence). V lost 7 bases, J lost 6 bases, and 7 bases stayed unmatched. The DNA of the CDR3 is TGTGCCAGCACCACCAGGGGGCGTGCCGGGGAGCTGTTTTTT. Its translation is CASTTRGRAGELFF.

This chain links TRBV11-2 with TRBJ1-4; D is perhaps TRBD1 (6 bases). The CDR3 covers 13 residues. Between the trimmed V and J ends, which lost 6 bases and 5 bases, there was a span of 10 bases. Germline loops: CDR1 SGHAT, CDR2 FQNNGV. The CDR3 region has the DNA TGTGCCAGCAGATCAACAGGGAATGAAAAACTGTTTTTT. It encodes CASRSTGNEKLFF.